A single T cell receptor beta chain is shown here with its context. Its cognate antigen is unknown. Assay used: immunoSEQ multiplex PCR; TCRdb lists only in-frame clones, some missing. The data contain about 73,000 clones, about 87% of them seen just once; the ten biggest clones take up 3.8%. Separation from the roughly 670-subject first cohort characterized the roughly 120-subject validation cohort, to which the donors belonged. These data originate in a study of cytomegalovirus exposure and HLA in healthy donors. Looking at the study overall: The 120 validation repertoires, a later analysis reported, used the same platform as the approximately 670 repertoires from the first cohort.

The CDR3 totals 14 residues. V lost 4 bases, J lost 4 bases, and 6 bases stayed unmatched. Germline lookup yields CDR1 SGHRS and CDR2 YFSETQ. Study-wide points: High specificity and sensitivity for cytomegalovirus status were reported for the classifier. A few chains linked to CMV were shown in vitro to be specific for CMV antigens.

Sequencing input: PBMCs. The chain employs TRBV5-1 and TRBJ2-3; 7 bases line up with TRBD2. This clonotype originated in a young woman in good health and CMV-seropositive. The CDR3 DNA is TGCGCCAGCAGCCTCCGGACTAGTGCAGATACGCAGTATTTT. This translates into CASSLRTSADTQYF.